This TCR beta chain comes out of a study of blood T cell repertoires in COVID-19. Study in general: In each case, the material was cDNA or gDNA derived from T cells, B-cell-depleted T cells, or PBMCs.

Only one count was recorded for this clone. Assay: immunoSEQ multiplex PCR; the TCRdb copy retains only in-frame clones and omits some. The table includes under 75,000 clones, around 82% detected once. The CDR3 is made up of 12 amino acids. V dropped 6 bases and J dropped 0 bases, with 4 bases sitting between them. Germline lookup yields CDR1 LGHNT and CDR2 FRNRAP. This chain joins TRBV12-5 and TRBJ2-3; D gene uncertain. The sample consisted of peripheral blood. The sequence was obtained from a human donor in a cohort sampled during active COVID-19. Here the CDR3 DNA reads TGTGCTAGTGGCACTAGCACAGATACGCAGTATTTT. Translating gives CASGTSTDTQYF. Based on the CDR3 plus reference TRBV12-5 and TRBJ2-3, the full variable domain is DARVTQTPRHKVTEMGQEVTMRCQPILGHNTVFWYRQTMMQGLELLAYFRNRAPLDDSGMPKDRFSAEMPDATLATLKIQPSEPRDSAVYFCASGTSTDTQYFGPGTRLTVL.